The sequence of this TCR beta chain was determined in a study of T cell responses to AZD1222 COVID-19 vaccine. Assay: immunoSEQ multiplex PCR; the TCRdb copy retains only in-frame clones and omits some. The table shows 86,000 or so clones, with roughly 90% occurring only once. In this sample, this clone turned up once. Its matching antigen is unknown. Study outcomes and limitations: Researchers report vaccine-associated CD4 TCRs spanning spike, with dominance at 160-218 and 743-854.

The CDR3 runs 14 residues. CDR1 is SGHTA, CDR2 FQGNSA, per germline. Between the trimmed V and J ends, which lost 1 base and 2 bases, there was a span of 9 bases. Sequencing used peripheral blood, obtained on day 0 of AZD1222 vaccination. The TCR comes from an adult in good health. V is TRBV7-2 and J is TRBJ2-7; D call uncertain. The CDR3: CASSLEPIPYEQYF. Written as DNA, the CDR3 is TGTGCCAGCAGCTTAGAACCGATACCCTACGAGCAGTACTTC.